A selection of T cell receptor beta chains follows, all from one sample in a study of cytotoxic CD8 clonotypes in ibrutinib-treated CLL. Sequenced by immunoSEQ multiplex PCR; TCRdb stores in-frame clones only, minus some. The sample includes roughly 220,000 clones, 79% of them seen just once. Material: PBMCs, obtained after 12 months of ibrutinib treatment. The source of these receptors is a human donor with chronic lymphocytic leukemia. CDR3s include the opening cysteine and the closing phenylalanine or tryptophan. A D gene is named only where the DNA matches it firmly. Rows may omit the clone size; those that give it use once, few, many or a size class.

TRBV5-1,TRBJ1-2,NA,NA,TGCGCCAGCAATTTAGGGGCTAGAGATGGCTACACCTTC,CASNLGARDGYTF
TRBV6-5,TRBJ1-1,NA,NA,TGTGCCAGCAGGGGGAACACTGAAGCTTTCTTT,CASRGNTEAFF
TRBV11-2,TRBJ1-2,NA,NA,TGTGCCAGCAGCCCCGGACAGAAGTATGGCTACACCTTC,CASSPGQKYGYTF
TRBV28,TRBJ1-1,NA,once,TGTGCCAGCAGTGGCACCGGGACCGGGAACACTGAAGCTTTCTTT,CASSGTGTGNTEAFF
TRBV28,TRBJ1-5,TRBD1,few,TGTGCCAGCAGCTTACAGGGGCGGGGGTATAGCAATCAGCCCCAGCATTTT,CASSLQGRGYSNQPQHF
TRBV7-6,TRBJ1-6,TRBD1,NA,TGTGCCAGCAGCTTAGTCCAAGGACAGGCTAGCTCCTATAATTCACCCCTCCACTTT,CASSLVQGQASSYNSPLHF
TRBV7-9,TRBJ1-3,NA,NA,TGTGCCGGCATGAGGCGCTCTGGAAACACCATATATTTT,CAGMRRSGNTIYF
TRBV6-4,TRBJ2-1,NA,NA,TGTGCCAGCAGCAAAGGCGCCTACTCCTACAATGAGCAGTTCTTC,CASSKGAYSYNEQFF
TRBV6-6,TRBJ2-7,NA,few,TGTGCCAGCAGTTCGCCCGGGGACTACGAGCAGTACTTC,CASSSPGDYEQYF
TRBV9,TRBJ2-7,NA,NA,TGTGCCAGCAGCGTAGAGGTACGGACCTACGAGCAGTACTTC,CASSVEVRTYEQYF
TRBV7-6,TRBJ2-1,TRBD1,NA,TGTGCCAGCAGGGGGGACAGGGGTTCGAATGAGCAGTTCTTC,CASRGDRGSNEQFF
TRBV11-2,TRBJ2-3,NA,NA,TGTGCCAGCAGCCGGATATCCCTCACAGATACGCAGTATTTT,CASSRISLTDTQYF
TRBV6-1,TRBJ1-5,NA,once,TGTGCCAGCAGTGAACAGGGCTACGATCAGCCCCAGCATTTT,CASSEQGYDQPQHF
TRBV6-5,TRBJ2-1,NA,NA,TGTGCCAGCAAGCAGGGCCGATCCAATGAGCAGTTCTTC,CASKQGRSNEQFF
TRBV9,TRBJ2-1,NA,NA,TGTGCCAGCAGCCCTGGGGAAGGGTACAATGAGCAGTTCTTC,CASSPGEGYNEQFF
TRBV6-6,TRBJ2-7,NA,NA,TGTGCCAGCAGTTACGCAACAGGCTACGAGCAGTACTTC,CASSYATGYEQYF
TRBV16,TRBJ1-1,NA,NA,TGTGCCAGCAGCCAACCACAGGGATGGGGTGAAGCTTTCTTT,CASSQPQGWGEAFF
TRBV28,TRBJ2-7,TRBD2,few,TGTGCCAGTCGATTAGCGGGAGGCTGGGAGCAGTACTTC,CASRLAGGWEQYF
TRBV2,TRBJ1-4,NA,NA,TGTGCCAGCAGTGTAGGATTGGGGGCAACTAATGAAAAACTGTTTTTT,CASSVGLGATNEKLFF
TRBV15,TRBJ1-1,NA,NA,TGTGCCACCAGCCTCCCCCCGAACACTGAAGCTTTCTTT,CATSLPPNTEAFF
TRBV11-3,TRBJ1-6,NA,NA,TGTGCCAGCAGCTTAGCTGTATGGGCAGGGCGGTGGTCTTCACCCCTCCACTTT,CASSLAVWAGRWSSPLHF
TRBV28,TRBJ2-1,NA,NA,TGTGCCAGCTTCAAAGGACTGATTTACAATGAGCAGTTCTTC,CASFKGLIYNEQFF
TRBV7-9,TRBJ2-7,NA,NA,TGTGCCAGCAGCTTAGCGGCTTGGAGGGGCGGCTACGAGCAGTACTTC,CASSLAAWRGGYEQYF
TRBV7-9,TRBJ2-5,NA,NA,TGTGCCAGCAGCTTAACTGGCGGAGAGACCCAGTACTTC,CASSLTGGETQYF
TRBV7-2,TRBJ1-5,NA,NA,TGTGCCAGCAGCTTAGACAGGGATCAGCCCCAGCATTTT,CASSLDRDQPQHF
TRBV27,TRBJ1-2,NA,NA,TGTGCCAGCAGTCTATCTGGAGGGGCGGGGCATGGCTACACCTTC,CASSLSGGAGHGYTF
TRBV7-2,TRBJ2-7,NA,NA,TGTGCCAGCAGCCCATATACCCACTACGAGCAGTACTTC,CASSPYTHYEQYF
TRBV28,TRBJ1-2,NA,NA,TGTGCCAGCAGTTTAGCCTTCAGGGAAGGCTACACCTTC,CASSLAFREGYTF
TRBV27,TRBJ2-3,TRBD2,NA,TGTGCCAGCACGCTAGCGGGCACCCCCGCAGATACGCAGTATTTT,CASTLAGTPADTQYF
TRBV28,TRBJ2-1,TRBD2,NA,TGTGCCAGCAGGGGAAGACGGATTACTAGCGGGAGCTCCTACAATGAGCAGTTCTTC,CASRGRRITSGSSYNEQFF
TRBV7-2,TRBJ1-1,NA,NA,TGTGCCAGCAGCTTAACCTGGGGAAGGAACACTGAAGCTTTCTTT,CASSLTWGRNTEAFF
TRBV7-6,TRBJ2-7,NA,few,TGTGCCAGCAGCCCCGTTGGGGGTTCCGGCGAGCAGTACTTC,CASSPVGGSGEQYF
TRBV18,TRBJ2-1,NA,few,TGTGCCAGCTCACCACCGCCAGACTACAATGAGCAGTTCTTC,CASSPPPDYNEQFF
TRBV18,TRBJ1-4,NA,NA,TGTGCCAGCTCACCGTATGAGGGAAATGAAAAACTGTTTTTT,CASSPYEGNEKLFF
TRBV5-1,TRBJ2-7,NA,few,TGCGCCAGCAGCTTTGGGTCCGCCGAGCAGTACTTC,CASSFGSAEQYF
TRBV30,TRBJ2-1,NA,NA,TGTGCCTGGAGGGGACTGGGACATCCCAATGAGCAGTTCTTC,CAWRGLGHPNEQFF
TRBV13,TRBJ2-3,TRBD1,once,TGTGCCAGCAGCATAGGGACAGGGACAGATACGCAGTATTTT,CASSIGTGTDTQYF
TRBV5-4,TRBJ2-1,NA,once,TGTGCCAGCAGCCCCATGGGGGGTAGCGGTTACTACAATGAGCAGTTCTTC,CASSPMGGSGYYNEQFF
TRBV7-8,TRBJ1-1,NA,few,TGTGCCAGCAGCCGATTCAGGGACCAACTCCATGTGAACACTGAAGCTTTCTTT,CASSRFRDQLHVNTEAFF
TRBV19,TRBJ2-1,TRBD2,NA,TGTGCCAGTAGTACTAGCGGGAACCGGAATGAGCAGTTCTTC,CASSTSGNRNEQFF
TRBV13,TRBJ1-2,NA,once,TGTGCCAGCAGCTCGGAGGGGCTTGATGGCTACACCTTC,CASSSEGLDGYTF
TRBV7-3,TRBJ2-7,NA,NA,TGTGCCAGCAGCTACGGTGGCCAGGGCTACGAGCAGTACTTC,CASSYGGQGYEQYF
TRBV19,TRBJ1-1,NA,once,TGTGCCAGTAGTATACGGGGAGGAACTGAAGCTTTCTTT,CASSIRGGTEAFF
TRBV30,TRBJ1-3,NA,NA,TGTGCCTGGAGTGTTGGCAGCTCATTCGGAAACACCATATATTTT,CAWSVGSSFGNTIYF
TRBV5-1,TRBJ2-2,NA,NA,TGCGCCAGCAGCTTGGCTGGGGAATCCGGGGAGCTGTTTTTT,CASSLAGESGELFF
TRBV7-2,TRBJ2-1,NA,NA,TGTGCCAGCAGCTTAGACCTGAGTGAGCAGTTCTTC,CASSLDLSEQFF
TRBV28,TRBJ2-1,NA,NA,TGTGCCAGCAGTTCGACGGCATGGGAGCAGTTCTTC,CASSSTAWEQFF
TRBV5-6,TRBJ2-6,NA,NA,TGTGCCAGCAGCCCTTCGGGGGCCAACGTCCTGACTTTC,CASSPSGANVLTF
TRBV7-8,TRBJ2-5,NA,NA,TGTGCCAGCAGCTGGGGGGAGACCCAGTACTTC,CASSWGETQYF
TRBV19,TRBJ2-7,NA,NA,TGTGCCAGTAGTATGTCCCCCCACGAGCAGTACTTC,CASSMSPHEQYF
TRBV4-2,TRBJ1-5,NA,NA,TGTGCCAGCAGCCAAGCCGTTGGTCAGCCCCAGCATTTT,CASSQAVGQPQHF
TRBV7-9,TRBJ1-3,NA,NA,TGTGCCAGCAGCTTCCCGGACCAGGGAAACACCATATATTTT,CASSFPDQGNTIYF
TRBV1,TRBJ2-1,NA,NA,TGCACCAGCAGCCCTCCTACAGGGAATGGGGCCTACAATGAGCAGTTCTTC,CTSSPPTGNGAYNEQFF
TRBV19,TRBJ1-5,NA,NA,TGTGCCAGTGGGGCGGGGGGAAGGAGCAATCAGCCCCAGCATTTT,CASGAGGRSNQPQHF
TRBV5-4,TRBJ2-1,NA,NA,TGTGCCAGCAGCCCGGCCCCCTCAGCGGCTCCCTACAATGAGCAGTTCTTC,CASSPAPSAAPYNEQFF